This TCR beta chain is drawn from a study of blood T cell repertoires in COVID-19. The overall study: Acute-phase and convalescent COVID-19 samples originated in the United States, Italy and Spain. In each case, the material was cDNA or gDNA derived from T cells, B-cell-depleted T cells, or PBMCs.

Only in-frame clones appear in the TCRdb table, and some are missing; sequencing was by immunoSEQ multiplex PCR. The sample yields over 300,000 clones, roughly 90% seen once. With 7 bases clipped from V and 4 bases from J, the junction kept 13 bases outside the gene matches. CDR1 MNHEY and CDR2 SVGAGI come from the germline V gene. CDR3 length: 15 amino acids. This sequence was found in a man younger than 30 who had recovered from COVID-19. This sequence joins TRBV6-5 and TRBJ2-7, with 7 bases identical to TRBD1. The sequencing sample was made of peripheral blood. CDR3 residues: CASIPFRDRTYEQYF. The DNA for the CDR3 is TGTGCCAGCATCCCTTTCCGGGACAGAACATACGAGCAGTACTTC.